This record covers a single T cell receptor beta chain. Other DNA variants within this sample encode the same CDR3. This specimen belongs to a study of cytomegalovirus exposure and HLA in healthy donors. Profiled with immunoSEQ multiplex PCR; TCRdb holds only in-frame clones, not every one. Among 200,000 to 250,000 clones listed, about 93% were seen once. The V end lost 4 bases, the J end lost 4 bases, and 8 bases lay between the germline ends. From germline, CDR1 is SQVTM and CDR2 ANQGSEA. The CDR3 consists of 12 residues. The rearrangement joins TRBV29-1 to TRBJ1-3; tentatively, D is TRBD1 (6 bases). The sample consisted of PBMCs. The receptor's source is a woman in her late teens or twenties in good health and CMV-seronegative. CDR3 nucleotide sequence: TGCAGCGTTGGAACAGGGGGAAACACCATATATTTT. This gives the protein CSVGTGGNTIYF.